The source of this T cell receptor (beta chain) is a study of T cells in Graves' hyperthyroidism and ophthalmopathy. This CDR3 is built from 18 residues. Unmatched junction bases numbered 11, after V lost 0 bases and J lost 3 bases. CDR1 and CDR2 (germline): SNHLY, FYNNEI. Uncontrolled infection, other autoimmune disease, pregnancy or lactation led to exclusion. The authors obtained PBMCs from roughly 10 ml of fresh peripheral blood. TCR beta CDR3 region amplification was performed from RNA transcripts. The HTBI primer set drove a first-round RT-PCR of the TCR CDR3. TCRdb reanalysed the multiplex PCR reads using MiXCR and keeps one entry per CDR3 protein. Of around 390,000 distinct CDR3 sequences in the sample, around 13% are singletons; the top ten hold around a fifth. The sample holds a few counts of this clonotype. What it binds is unknown. A much larger clone is a single base away; this may be a read error.

Study results and caveats: Blood held most thyroid clonotypes expanded above 0.001 frequency. Progression to ophthalmopathy was predicted a median of about six months early.

Sequences were obtained from blood. The receptor was derived from a woman aged 30 to 39 with Graves' ophthalmopathy. The chain is built from TRBV2 and TRBJ1-3; 7 nucleotides line up with TRBD1. The CDR3 DNA sequence: TGTGCCAGCAGTGAAGCGCTTCCAGGGGGGCAGCATGGAAACACCATATATTTT. Encoded protein: CASSEALPGGQHGNTIYF. Variable domain in full (rest from reference TRBV2 and TRBJ1-3): EPEVTQTPSHQVTQMGQEVILRCVPISNHLYFYWYRQILGQKVEFLVSFYNNEISEKSEIFDDQFSVERPDGSNFTLKIRSTKLEDSAMYFCASSEALPGGQHGNTIYFGEGSWLTVV.